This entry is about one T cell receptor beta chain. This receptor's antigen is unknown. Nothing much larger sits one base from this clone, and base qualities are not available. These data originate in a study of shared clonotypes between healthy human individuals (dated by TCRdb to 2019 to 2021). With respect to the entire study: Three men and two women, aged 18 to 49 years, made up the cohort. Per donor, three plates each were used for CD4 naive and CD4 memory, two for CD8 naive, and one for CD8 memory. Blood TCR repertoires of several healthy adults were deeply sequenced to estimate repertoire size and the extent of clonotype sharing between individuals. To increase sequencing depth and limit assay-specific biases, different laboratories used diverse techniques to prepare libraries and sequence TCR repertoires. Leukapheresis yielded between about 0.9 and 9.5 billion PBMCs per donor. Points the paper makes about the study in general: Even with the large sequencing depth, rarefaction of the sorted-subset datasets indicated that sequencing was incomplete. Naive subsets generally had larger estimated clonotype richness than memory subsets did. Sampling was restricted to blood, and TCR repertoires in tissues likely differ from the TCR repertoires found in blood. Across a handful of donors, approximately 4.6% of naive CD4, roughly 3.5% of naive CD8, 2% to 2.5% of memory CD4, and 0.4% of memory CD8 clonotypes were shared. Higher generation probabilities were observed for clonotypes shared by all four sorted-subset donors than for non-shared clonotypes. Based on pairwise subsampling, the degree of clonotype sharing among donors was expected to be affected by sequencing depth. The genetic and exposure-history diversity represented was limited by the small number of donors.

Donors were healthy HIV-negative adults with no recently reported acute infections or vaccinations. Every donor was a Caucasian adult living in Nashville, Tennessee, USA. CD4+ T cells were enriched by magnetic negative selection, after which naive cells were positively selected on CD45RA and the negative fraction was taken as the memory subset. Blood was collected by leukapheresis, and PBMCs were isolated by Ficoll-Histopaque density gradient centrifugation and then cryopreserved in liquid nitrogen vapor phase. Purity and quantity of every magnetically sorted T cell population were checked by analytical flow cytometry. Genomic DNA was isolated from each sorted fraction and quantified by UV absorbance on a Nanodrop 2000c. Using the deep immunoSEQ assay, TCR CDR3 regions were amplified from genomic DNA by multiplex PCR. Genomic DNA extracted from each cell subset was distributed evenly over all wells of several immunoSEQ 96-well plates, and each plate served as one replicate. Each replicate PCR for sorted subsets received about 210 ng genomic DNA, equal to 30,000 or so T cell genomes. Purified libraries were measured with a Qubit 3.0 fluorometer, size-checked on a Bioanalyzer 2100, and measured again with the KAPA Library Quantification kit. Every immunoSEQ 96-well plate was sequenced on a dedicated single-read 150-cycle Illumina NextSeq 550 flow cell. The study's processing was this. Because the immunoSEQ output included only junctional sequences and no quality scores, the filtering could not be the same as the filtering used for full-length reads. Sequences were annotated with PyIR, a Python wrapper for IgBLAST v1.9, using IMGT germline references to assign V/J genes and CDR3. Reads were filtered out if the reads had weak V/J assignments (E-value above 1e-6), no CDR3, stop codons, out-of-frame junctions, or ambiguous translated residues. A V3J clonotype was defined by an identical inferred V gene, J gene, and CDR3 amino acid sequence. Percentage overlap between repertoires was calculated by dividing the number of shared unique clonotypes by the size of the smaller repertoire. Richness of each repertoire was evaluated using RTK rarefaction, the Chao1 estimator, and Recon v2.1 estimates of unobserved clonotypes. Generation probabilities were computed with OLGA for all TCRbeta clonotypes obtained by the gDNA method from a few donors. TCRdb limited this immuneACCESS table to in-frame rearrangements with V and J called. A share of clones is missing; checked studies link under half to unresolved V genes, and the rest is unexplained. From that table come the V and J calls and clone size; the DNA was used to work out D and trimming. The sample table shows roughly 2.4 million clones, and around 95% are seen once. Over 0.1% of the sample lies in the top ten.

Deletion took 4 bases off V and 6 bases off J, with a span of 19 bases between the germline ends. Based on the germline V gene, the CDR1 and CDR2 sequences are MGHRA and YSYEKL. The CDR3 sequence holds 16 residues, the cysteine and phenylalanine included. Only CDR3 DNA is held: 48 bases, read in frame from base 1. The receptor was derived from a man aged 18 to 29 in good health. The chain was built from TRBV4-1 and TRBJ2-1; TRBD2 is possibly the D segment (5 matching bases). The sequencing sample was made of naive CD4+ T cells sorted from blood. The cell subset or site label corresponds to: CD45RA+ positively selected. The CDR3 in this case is CASSPGSDLRRNEQFF. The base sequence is TGCGCCAGCAGCCCGGGATCAGACCTCAGGCGCAATGAGCAGTTCTTC.